The 25 T cell receptor beta chains given below trace back to one sample, sequenced in a study of T-cell reconstitution after alpha-beta-depleted transplantation in children. Preparing the TCRbeta library involved the use of unique molecular identifiers. MiXCR, applied by TCRdb to the PCR reads, yields one record per CDR3 protein. The table records 450,000 to 600,000 distinct CDR3 sequences, about 16% of them present only once. Source: PBMCs from the stem cell graft donor, taken from the stem cell graft. These receptors were taken from a human donor who donated a stem cell graft to a child with acute lymphoblastic leukemia.

The chain combines TRBV3-1 with TRBJ2-2; TRBD2 agrees at 7 bases. This CDR3 is 15 amino acids long. After removal of 4 bases from V and 3 bases from J, the junction contained 5 bases not matched to a gene. CDR1 and CDR2 (germline): LGHDT, YNNKEL (reference sequence). CDR3 residues: CASSPGTTYTGELFF. CDR3 DNA: TGTGCCAGCAGCCCCGGGACTACCTACACCGGGGAGCTGTTTTTT. Filled out from reference TRBV3-1 and TRBJ2-2, the complete variable domain reads DTAVSQTPKYLVTQMGNDKSIKCEQNLGHDTMYWYKQDSKKFLKIMFSYNNKELIINETVPNRFSPKSPDKAHLNLHINSLELGDSAVYFCASSPGTTYTGELFFGEGSRLTVL.

This clonotype was detected many times. This rearrangement joins TRBV18 to TRBJ1-1, with D possibly matching TRBD1 (5 bases). Trimming removed 3 bases from V and 0 bases from J, with 5 bases in between. Germline lookup yields CDR1 KGHSH and CDR2 LQKENI. The CDR3 loop spans 13 amino acids. For the CDR3, the DNA is TGTGCCAGCTCACCGGACATGAACACTGAAGCTTTCTTT. As protein: CASSPDMNTEAFF.

The chain combines TRBV6-5 with TRBJ2-7; D is ambiguous. Looked up from germline, CDR1 is MNHEY and CDR2 is SVGAGI. The CDR3 is 12 amino acids. V lost 5 bases and J lost 4, with 9 bases in between. CDR3 sequence: CASSNGHYEQYF. DNA for the CDR3: TGTGCCAGCAGTAACGGTCATTACGAGCAGTACTTC.

The chain employs TRBV5-6 and TRBJ2-2; D may match TRBD1 or TRBD2 (5 bases each). The length of the CDR3 is 15 residues. The ends were cut back, 0 bases at V and 6 bases at J, with 12 bases in the middle. Looked up from germline, CDR1 is SGHDT and CDR2 is YYEEEE. Here the CDR3 reads CASSLGRTRAGELFF. CDR3 bases: TGTGCCAGCAGCTTGGGGAGGACACGAGCCGGGGAGCTGTTTTTT.

This sequence joins TRBV5-1 and TRBJ2-5; TRBD1 matches at 10 bases. J lost 2 bases, V lost 3 bases, and 7 bases had no gene match. This CDR3 comprises 16 residues. Germline V gene data show CDR1 as SGHRS and CDR2 as YFSETQ. The CDR3 DNA follows: TGCGCCAGCAGCTCCCGGACAGGGGGAGGTCAAGAGACCCAGTACTTC. Protein: CASSSRTGGGQETQYF.

This clonotype was detected only a few times. This chain connects TRBV3-1 to TRBJ1-3; no firm D call. V shed 1 base and J shed 4 bases, with 5 bases lying between them. The germline V gene has CDR1 LGHDT and CDR2 YNNKEL (reference sequence). There are 13 residues in the CDR3. The CDR3 nucleotides are TGTGCCAGCAGCCAAGTACGGGGAAACACCATATATTTT. This gives the protein CASSQVRGNTIYF.

The chain couples TRBV4-1 to TRBJ2-7; D is unresolved. Germline assignment: CDR1 MGHRA and CDR2 YSYEKL. CDR3 size: 16 residues. V was cut by 3 bases and J by 0 bases, with 15 bases left in between. The CDR3, as DNA: TGCGCCAGCAGCCAGCCGACATGGAGAAGCTCCTACGAGCAGTACTTC. It translates to CASSQPTWRSSYEQYF.

Here the CDR3 DNA reads TGTGCCAGCAGCTTGGCCGGGACATATGTCTCTGGAAACACCATATATTTT. It specifies CASSLAGTYVSGNTIYF. V usage is TRBV5-6 and J usage is TRBJ1-3; D perhaps matches TRBD1 (6 bases). This CDR3 is built from 17 residues. Germline loops: CDR1 SGHDT, CDR2 YYEEEE. V was cut by 0 bases and J by 0 bases, with 13 bases left in between.

The rearrangement joins TRBV3-1 to TRBJ2-1; TRBD2 aligns across 9 bases. The CDR3 totals 18 residues. V gave up 3 bases and J gave up 7 bases; unmatched junction bases: 16. Germline V lookup: CDR1 LGHDT, CDR2 YNNKEL (reference sequence). The CDR3 nucleotides read TGTGCCAGCAGCCAGGACGATCTCGCGGGAGGGCTTAGTAATGAGCAGTTCTTC. Amino acids: CASSQDDLAGGLSNEQFF.

The genes are TRBV27 and TRBJ2-7; D remains unclear. The germline V gene has CDR1 MNHEY and CDR2 SMNVEV (reference sequence). This CDR3 region has 13 residues. V shed 3 bases and J shed 3 bases, with 9 bases lying between them. Written as DNA, the CDR3 is TGTGCCAGCAGTTTCACACCACTCTACGAGCAGTACTTC. It is translated as CASSFTPLYEQYF.

CDR3 bases: TGTGCCAGCAGCCTTAGTGGGCGGGAGAAGGTATACGAGCAGTACTTC. Protein sequence: CASSLSGREKVYEQYF. The rearrangement joins TRBV9 to TRBJ2-7; 7 bases map to TRBD2. The germline V gene has CDR1 SGDLS and CDR2 YYNGEE. V lost 4 bases and J lost 4; bases outside the gene matches: 14. This CDR3 is built from 16 residues.

CDR3 bases: TGTGCCAGCAGCTTAATCAATGGAAATGAGCAGTTCTTC. The encoded protein is CASSLINGNEQFF. J is TRBJ2-1 and V is TRBV7-3; D not resolved. The length of the CDR3 is 13 residues. Germline assignment: CDR1 SGHTA and CDR2 FQGTGA. With 1 base removed from V and 7 bases from J, the gap between germline ends came to 8 bases.

The chain joins TRBV5-1 to TRBJ1-5; 7 nucleotides line up with TRBD1. CDR1 and CDR2 from the germline V gene are SGHRS and YFSETQ. The trim removed 0 bases at V and 6 bases at J, leaving 6 bases unmatched. The CDR3 has 15 amino acids. Here the CDR3 DNA reads TGCGCCAGCAGCTTGGAAGGGGGCGCGGGTCAGCCCCAGCATTTT. Translated: CASSLEGGAGQPQHF.

This clonotype was counted only a few times. The chain recombines TRBV5-1 with TRBJ1-1; 7 nucleotides align to TRBD1. Trimming took 0 bases from V and 0 from J; bases not matched to a gene: 5. In germline, CDR1 is SGHRS, CDR2 YFSETQ. The CDR3 spans 16 residues. The CDR3 sequence is CASSLVGQSMNTEAFF. The DNA for the CDR3 is TGCGCCAGCAGCTTGGTGGGACAGTCCATGAACACTGAAGCTTTCTTT.

This clonotype was detected only a few times. V usage is TRBV5-1 and J usage is TRBJ2-1; 10 bases are shared with TRBD2. The CDR3 has 15 residues. Germline V gives CDR1 SGHRS, CDR2 YFSETQ. Trimming removed 1 base from V and 5 bases from J; junction bases left unmatched: 3. Here the CDR3 reads CASSLSLAGNNEQFF. In nucleotides, the CDR3 is TGCGCCAGCAGCTTGTCACTAGCGGGGAACAATGAGCAGTTCTTC.

The chain carries TRBV9 and TRBJ2-1; the D gene is possibly TRBD2 (6 bases). CDR1 and CDR2 (germline): SGDLS, YYNGEE. CDR3 length: 16 residues. V lost 4 bases to trimming and J lost 3 bases, with 17 bases between them. The CDR3 DNA sequence: TGTGCCAGCAGCCCTTATAGCGGTAGGGTCTACAATGAGCAGTTCTTC. Translation: CASSPYSGRVYNEQFF. Together with reference TRBV9 and TRBJ2-1, the CDR3 gives the full variable domain: DSGVTQTPKHLITATGQRVTLRCSPRSGDLSVYWYQQSLDQGLQFLIQYYNGEERAKGNILERFSAQQFPDLHSELNLSSLELGDSALYFCASSPYSGRVYNEQFFGPGTRLTVL.

The chain recombines TRBV7-9 with TRBJ2-5, with 7 bases fitting TRBD2. This CDR3 spans 12 amino acids. Germline CDR1 and CDR2: SEHNR and FQNEAQ (reference sequence). V was pared by 6 bases and J by 5 bases, with 3 bases of the junction left unmatched. The DNA of the CDR3 is TGTGCCAGCAGGGACGGGAGGGAGACCCAGTACTTC. Encoded protein: CASRDGRETQYF.

The V call is TRBV27, the J call TRBJ2-7; tentative D call: TRBD2 (6 bases). The CDR3 is made up of 13 amino acids. V was pared by 4 bases and J by 4 bases, with 11 bases between. Germline CDR1 is MNHEY and CDR2 is SMNVEV (reference sequence). The CDR3: CASSWGLLYEQYF. In nucleotides, the CDR3 is TGTGCCAGCAGTTGGGGACTCCTGTACGAGCAGTACTTC.

The chain combines TRBV27 with TRBJ1-1; the D gene is possibly TRBD1 (5 bases). This CDR3 contains 13 residues. Trimming left V 9 bases short and J 2 bases short, with 13 bases between. CDR1 is MNHEY and CDR2 is SMNVEV in the germline V gene (reference sequence). CDR3 sequence (DNA): TGTGCCAGTCGGGGCCGGGGTAACACTGAAGCTTTCTTT. This sequence encodes CASRGRGNTEAFF.

The V call is TRBV3-1, the J call TRBJ2-1; D might be TRBD2 (6 bases). The CDR3 extends over 13 amino acids. The V and J ends lost 5 bases and 8 bases respectively, with 13 bases between them. Looked up from germline, CDR1 is LGHDT and CDR2 is YNNKEL (reference sequence). The CDR3 reads CASSSRLEHEQFF. For the CDR3, the DNA is TGTGCCAGCAGCTCCCGACTAGAGCATGAGCAGTTCTTC.

In its sample, this clonotype was seen a few times. This chain uses TRBV5-1 with TRBJ2-7; 7 positions match TRBD1. Germline CDR1 reads SGHRS; CDR2 reads YFSETQ. The J segment lost 4 bases and the V segment lost 7 bases, leaving 5 bases of the junction unmatched. The CDR3 covers 12 residues. For the CDR3, the DNA is TGCGCCAGCCGGGACAGCGATTACGAGCAGTACTTC. Translating gives CASRDSDYEQYF.

The gene calls are TRBV5-1 and TRBJ2-1, with 9 bases that match TRBD2. V lost 4 bases and J lost 7; bases outside the gene matches: 12. The CDR3 covers 16 residues. From germline, CDR1 is SGHRS and CDR2 YFSETQ. CDR3 sequence (DNA): TGCGCCAGCAGCCTCCGACTAGCGCGGGGGGGGAATGAGCAGTTCTTC. This sequence encodes CASSLRLARGGNEQFF.

In DNA, the CDR3 is TGCAGTGCTAGAGAGTATCGACTAGCGGACACCGGGGAGCTGTTTTTT. It codes for CSAREYRLADTGELFF. The chain combines TRBV20-1 with TRBJ2-2, with TRBD2 matching over 9 bases. Losses at the gene ends were 0 bases for V and 3 bases for J; bases not matched to a gene: 5. The CDR3 extends over 16 amino acids. Looked up from germline, CDR1 is DFQATT and CDR2 is SNEGSKA (reference sequence).

In this sample, this clonotype turned up a few times. This chain links TRBV11-2 with TRBJ2-5; 7 bases are shared with TRBD2. Trimming cost V 1 base and J 1 base; bases outside gene matches: 12. The CDR3 extends over 18 amino acids. Germline-derived CDR1 and CDR2 are SGHAT and FQNNGV. CDR3: CASSLVDSRDYLQETQYF. The CDR3 region has the DNA TGTGCCAGCAGCTTAGTAGACTCCCGGGACTACCTCCAAGAGACCCAGTACTTC.

The gene calls are TRBV6-1 and TRBJ1-1; no clear D. This CDR3 has 14 amino acids. CDR1 is MNHNS, CDR2 SASEGT, per germline. The ends were cut back, 5 bases at V and 2 bases at J, with 12 bases in the middle. The CDR3 spells CASSRDPGNTEAFF. The CDR3 DNA reads as TGTGCCAGCAGTAGGGATCCGGGTAACACTGAAGCTTTCTTT.